A selection of T cell receptor beta chains follows, all from one sample in a study of cytomegalovirus exposure and HLA in healthy donors. Assay used: immunoSEQ multiplex PCR; TCRdb lists only in-frame clones, some missing. The sample lists 200,000 to 250,000 clones, 65% to 80% seen once, with 0.22% in the top ten. The sample was PBMCs. Receptors originate from a girl aged 2 to 9 in good health and CMV-seronegative. The CDR3 runs from the conserved cysteine through the conserved F or W. D genes are given only for firm matches. Not all rows give a size; the values are once, few, many and, for expanded clones, a class.

NA,once,TRBV7-6,TRBJ2-1,TGTGCCAGCAGTTCTGAGTCTAGTCATCCCTACAATGAGCAGTTCTTC,CASSSESSHPYNEQFF
TRBD2,NA,TRBV6-1,TRBJ2-1,TGTGCCAGCAGTGAACTAGCGGGAGACAACAATGAGCAGTTCTTC,CASSELAGDNNEQFF
NA,NA,TRBV27,TRBJ1-2,TGTGCCAGCAGCTCTCAAAGGGGTGGCTACACCTTC,CASSSQRGGYTF
NA,NA,TRBV19,TRBJ1-1,TGTGCCAGTAAGCTATCGACAGGGAACACTGAAGCTTTCTTT,CASKLSTGNTEAFF
NA,NA,TRBV11-1,TRBJ2-4,TGTGCCAGCAGCTCCTCCTCCGTTCAGAAAAACATTCAGTACTTC,CASSSSSVQKNIQYF
TRBD2,few,TRBV19,TRBJ2-1,TGTGCCAGTAGTATCGAGAGGACTAGCCCCAATGAGCAGTTCTTC,CASSIERTSPNEQFF
TRBD1,NA,TRBV29-1,TRBJ2-2,TGCAGCGTTGAGAGGGACAGGGGCACCGGGGAGCTGTTTTTT,CSVERDRGTGELFF
TRBD1,once,TRBV25-1,TRBJ2-7,TGTGCCAGCAGCCGGGACAGGGGATCCTACGAGCAGTACTTC,CASSRDRGSYEQYF
TRBD1,NA,TRBV30,TRBJ1-1,TGTGCCTGGAGTCCTGGGACAGGGGGCACTGAAGCTTTCTTT,CAWSPGTGGTEAFF
TRBD1,NA,TRBV6-4,TRBJ2-1,TGTGCCGGAGCCGGGACAGGGGGCCCGGTGGTAGATGAGCAGTTCTTC,CAGAGTGGPVVDEQFF
NA,NA,TRBV29-1,TRBJ1-1,TGCAGCGTTGAGTTGGGGGCAGTTGAAGCTTTCTTT,CSVELGAVEAFF
TRBD2,NA,TRBV18,TRBJ2-1,TGTGCCAGCTCACCCTCTAGCGGGGCCCAATACAATGAGCAGTTCTTC,CASSPSSGAQYNEQFF
NA,once,TRBV6-7,TRBJ2-7,TGTGCCAGCAGTTTTATAAGTCAGAGGGCCTACGAGCAGTACTTC,CASSFISQRAYEQYF
NA,NA,TRBV4-1,TRBJ2-1,TGCGCCAGCAGCCAAGATCCTGGGACATTTTCCTACAATGAGCAGTTCTTC,CASSQDPGTFSYNEQFF
NA,NA,TRBV6-1,TRBJ1-4,TGTGCCACCGAGCGCAGCAATAATGAAAAACTGTTTTTT,CATERSNNEKLFF
NA,few,TRBV21-1,TRBJ2-5,TGTGCCAGCATTCGGACTAGAAGTGGAGAGACCCAGTACTTC,CASIRTRSGETQYF
NA,NA,TRBV19,TRBJ1-5,TGTGCCAGTAGTCGCATATCGGGGGGGCACAATCAGCCCCAGCATTTT,CASSRISGGHNQPQHF
TRBD1,NA,TRBV19,TRBJ2-1,TGTGCCAGTAGCGCTCGGACAGGGGTGAGTTTTGGCAATGAGCAGTTCTTC,CASSARTGVSFGNEQFF
NA,NA,TRBV6-4,TRBJ2-1,TGTGCCAGCAGTGAATTTATGTTTCCGGTGGAGACAGGCAATGAGCAGTTCTTC,CASSEFMFPVETGNEQFF
NA,NA,TRBV5-1,TRBJ2-5,TGCGCCAGCAGCTCGGACGCGGGGGCACAAGAGACCCAGTACTTC,CASSSDAGAQETQYF
NA,NA,TRBV7-9,TRBJ1-1,TGTGCCAGCAGCCTATACGGGGACACTGAAGCTTTCTTT,CASSLYGDTEAFF
NA,NA,TRBV19,TRBJ1-4,TGTGCCAGTAGTATGGGACGCGGGACGGGGAATGAAAAACTGTTTTTT,CASSMGRGTGNEKLFF
TRBD1,NA,TRBV5-4,TRBJ1-2,TGTGCCAGCAGCTTGGGCCAGGGGGCGGGTGGCTACACCTTC,CASSLGQGAGGYTF
TRBD1,NA,TRBV9,TRBJ1-2,TGTGCCAGCAGCGTCGCCGGGACAGGGACTGGCTACACCTTC,CASSVAGTGTGYTF
TRBD1,NA,TRBV11-2,TRBJ2-7,TGTGCCAGCAGCTTAGGACAGGGGGGATACGAGCAGTACTTC,CASSLGQGGYEQYF
NA,NA,TRBV10-3,TRBJ1-1,TGTGCCAGCAGACAGGAGACTGAAGCTTTCTTT,CASRQETEAFF
TRBD1,NA,TRBV5-8,TRBJ2-4,TGTGCCAGCAGAGGGACAGGGCGCAACATTCAGTACTTC,CASRGTGRNIQYF
NA,NA,TRBV29-1,TRBJ2-7,TGCAGCGTTGTTTTCGGGAGCGAGCAGTACTTC,CSVVFGSEQYF
NA,NA,TRBV25-1,TRBJ1-1,TGTGCCAGCAGTGAAGGTCCAGGAAGGGCTTTCTTT,CASSEGPGRAFF
NA,NA,TRBV10-3,TRBJ2-3,TGTGCCATGTCCGAGCAAAACACAGATACGCAGTATTTT,CAMSEQNTDTQYF
NA,NA,TRBV7-9,TRBJ1-1,TGTGCCAGCAGCGCGGACAAAACTGAAGCTTTCTTT,CASSADKTEAFF
TRBD2,NA,TRBV6-1,TRBJ2-5,TGTGCCAGCAGTGACATAGCGGGGGGGTACCAAGAGACCCAGTACTTC,CASSDIAGGYQETQYF
TRBD2,NA,TRBV30,TRBJ2-5,TGTGCCTCTTCCCGGGGTAGCGGGGATAAGAGAGAGTACTTC,CASSRGSGDKREYF
TRBD2,once,TRBV18,TRBJ2-7,TGTGCCAGCTCACCCGGGACTAGCGGGTTACAGCAGTACTTC,CASSPGTSGLQQYF
NA,NA,TRBV29-1,TRBJ1-2,TGCAGCGTTGAACGAGGGAACGGCTACACCTTC,CSVERGNGYTF
TRBD2,once,TRBV6-5,TRBJ2-3,TGTGCCAGCAGGAACGGACTAGCAGATACGCAGTATTTT,CASRNGLADTQYF
NA,NA,TRBV21-1,TRBJ1-3,TGTGCCACCCTACCGACGGGGGGAGACACCATATATTTT,CATLPTGGDTIYF
NA,few,TRBV25-1,TRBJ1-2,TGTGCCAGCAGTGATGGGGCGATGGCCTATTATGGCTACACCTTC,CASSDGAMAYYGYTF
NA,NA,TRBV30,TRBJ2-7,TGTGCCTGGAGGGTTTTTGGGAGATACGAGCAGTACTTC,CAWRVFGRYEQYF
TRBD1,NA,TRBV29-1,TRBJ2-1,TGCAGCGTCGCTACTAGGACAGGGGGAAACAATGAGCAGTTCTTC,CSVATRTGGNNEQFF
NA,NA,TRBV15,TRBJ2-1,TGTGCCACCAGCAGAGGGTCAGCGGTGAGCTCCTACAATGAGCAGTTCTTC,CATSRGSAVSSYNEQFF
TRBD1,NA,TRBV10-3,TRBJ2-7,TGTGCCATCAGGAAAGACAGGGGGCGGGAGCAGTACTTC,CAIRKDRGREQYF
NA,once,TRBV16,TRBJ1-6,TGTGCCAGCAGCCAAACCCCAATCGAGGGAGTACCCCTCCACTTT,CASSQTPIEGVPLHF
NA,NA,TRBV6-1,TRBJ2-3,TGTGCCAGCAGTGAAGTGTCCGCGTGGACAGATACGCAGTATTTT,CASSEVSAWTDTQYF
NA,NA,TRBV25-1,TRBJ1-1,TGTGCCAGCAGTGAGTCTGCAGGTCACACTGAAGCTTTCTTT,CASSESAGHTEAFF